This T cell receptor beta chain is from a study of low-dose radiotherapy and immunotherapy resistance in tumors. Time point reported: after trial treatment. Treatment meaning: LDRT plus nivolumab, ipilimumab, low-dose cyclophosphamide and aspirin (RACIN trial). Nivolumab, ipilimumab, aspirin, low-dose cyclophosphamide and low-dose radiotherapy were all administered to the donors. Of note for this clonotype: A much larger clone is a single base away; this may be a read error.

Gene-specific TRAV and TRBV primers were used for first-strand cDNA, covering alpha and beta chains. TCR amplification used approximately 19 PCR cycles, a constant-region primer and a V-primer adapter. TCRdb ran MiXCR on the reads and lists one entry per CDR3 protein. Of 35,000 to 50,000 distinct CDR3 sequences listed, less than 30% are singletons. Germline V lookup: CDR1 MNHEY, CDR2 SVGEGT. V lost 6 bases, J lost 10 bases, and 16 bases lay in between. The CDR3 is made up of 13 amino acids. This TCR came from a male donor with prostate cancer. V is TRBV6-2 or TRBV6-3 and J is TRBJ2-1; D is uncertain. Specimen: PBMCs, collected after low-dose radiotherapy plus immunotherapy. CDR3 nucleotides: TGTGCCAGCAGGCCGGCCAGCAGTTACGAGCAGTTCTTC. Translation gives CASRPASSYEQFF.